Listed below are T cell receptor beta chains from one sample, sequenced in a study of identical twins. TCRdb independently ran MiXCR on the 5' RACE reads; one entry per CDR3 protein. The sample has 1.5 million to 2 million distinct CDR3 sequences; about 32% are singletons. Sequencing was performed on cord blood. Receptor source: a newborn girl in good health. The CDR3 runs from the conserved cysteine through the conserved F or W.

TRBV6-5,TRBJ1-1,CASRSLQGMNTEAFF
TRBV4-1,TRBJ2-7,CASSQSNINRVGNEQYF
TRBV5-1,TRBJ1-1,CASSLDGLGTEAFF
TRBV29-1,NA,CSVGQGGEQYF
TRBV14,TRBJ2-3,CASSQGIGTSGREDQDTQYF
TRBV24-1,TRBJ1-2,CATSDGLGPHYYGYTF
TRBV5-1,TRBJ1-1,CASSLDQRGTEAFF
TRBV20-1,TRBJ2-1,CSASRAGYNEQFF
TRBV14,TRBJ1-3,CASSQEVQNSGNTIYF
TRBV12-3/TRBV12-4,TRBJ2-3,CASRTGQGADVEYF
TRBV28,TRBJ2-4,CASGNRGRTNIQYF
TRBV3-1,TRBJ1-5,CASSHTKTGNQPQHF
TRBV28,TRBJ1-6,CASSSGQGAGNSPLHF
TRBV5-8,TRBJ1-2,CASSLYSGALFYGYTF
TRBV7-2,TRBJ1-2,CASSLLGGEDYGYTF
TRBV28,TRBJ1-5,CASSSPRNNQPQHF
TRBV25-1,TRBJ1-4,CASSDHRVPWEKLFF
TRBV3-1,TRBJ2-5,CASSQAGGLGETQYF
TRBV5-1,TRBJ2-3,CASSDSLDTQYF
TRBV5-1,TRBJ2-7,CASSPTYEYERYF
TRBV20-1,TRBJ2-7,CSASRPPHRMYEQYF
TRBV6-5,TRBJ1-6,CASSRENNSPLHF
TRBV20-1,NA,CSARVTLLRYEQYF
TRBV5-1,TRBJ2-7,CASSFSVGPTYEQYF
TRBV5-1,TRBJ1-6,CASTRTEPYNSPLHF
TRBV19,TRBJ1-2,CASSSAAPYGYTF
TRBV12-3/TRBV12-4,TRBJ1-2,CASSLLGTGYGYTF
TRBV7-9,TRBJ1-6,CASSPSGGLSSYNSPLHF
TRBV29-1,TRBJ1-1,CSVDRQIGEAFF
TRBV7-2,TRBJ1-1,CASSLAGQGAAFF
TRBV27,TRBJ2-1,CASSFEGRGNEQFF
TRBV20-1,TRBJ1-5,CSASRGVSNQPQHF
TRBV2,TRBJ2-3,CASITDRIGTDTQYF
TRBV20-1,TRBJ2-1,CSASTHSGRPYDEQFF